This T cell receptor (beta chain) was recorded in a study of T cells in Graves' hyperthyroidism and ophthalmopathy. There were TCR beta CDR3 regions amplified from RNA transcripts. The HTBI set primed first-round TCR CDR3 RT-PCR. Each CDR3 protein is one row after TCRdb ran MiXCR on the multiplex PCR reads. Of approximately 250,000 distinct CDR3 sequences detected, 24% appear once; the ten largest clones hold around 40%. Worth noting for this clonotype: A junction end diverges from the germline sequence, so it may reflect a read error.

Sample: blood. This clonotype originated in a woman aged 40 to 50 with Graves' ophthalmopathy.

DNA of the CDR3: TGTGCCAGCAGTTTACACTTCATGGACAAGCCCTACGAGCAGTGCTTC. Translated: CASSLHFMDKPYEQCF. The chain joins TRBV28 to TRBJ2-7; maybe TRBD1 (5 bases). The CDR3 consists of 16 residues. The germline gives CDR1 MDHEN, CDR2 SYDVKM.